A selection of T cell receptor beta chains follows, all from one sample in a study of persistence of HIV-infected CD4 T cells. Data came from immunoSEQ multiplex PCR; TCRdb stores just in-frame clones and leaves some out. The table shows more than 30,000 clones, with 65% to 85% occurring only once. Their antigen targets remain unknown. Source: CD4+ T cells sorted from PBMCs after approximately 18-hour stimulation, taken from a patient who received antiretroviral therapy. The receptors were gathered from an adult man with HIV who was CMV-seropositive. Each CDR3 is given with its conserved first and last residue. The D gene is left open where the match is weak. Rows give clone size only sometimes, using once, few, many, or a class for an expanded clone.

TRBJ1-1 TRBV19 - - CASENRAKDAFF TGTGCCAGTGAAAACAGGGCGAAGGATGCTTTCTTT
TRBJ2-5 TRBV7-6 - - CASSKSTGGETQYF TGTGCCAGCAGCAAAAGCACCGGCGGGGAGACCCAGTACTTC
TRBJ1-5 TRBV7-8 - - CASSLEIRQPQHF TGTGCCAGCAGCTTAGAAATCCGCCAGCCCCAGCATTTT
TRBJ1-1 TRBV19 - - CASRQRTDRLNTEAFF TGTGCCAGCCGACAACGGACAGACCGATTGAACACTGAAGCTTTCTTT
TRBJ2-6 TRBV6-1 - - CASSESMGQRNSGANVLTF TGTGCCAGCAGTGAATCGATGGGACAAAGAAACTCTGGGGCCAACGTCCTGACTTTC
TRBJ1-4 TRBV19 - - CASRPVATNEKLFF TGTGCCAGTAGACCCGTTGCAACTAATGAAAAACTGTTTTTT
TRBJ1-4 TRBV7-8 - - CASSYGRSNEKLFF TGTGCCAGCAGCTACGGGAGGAGTAATGAAAAACTGTTTTTT
TRBJ1-2 TRBV3-1/TRBV3-2 - - CASSHAGGYTF TGTGCCAGCAGCCACGCAGGAGGCTACACCTTC
TRBJ2-1 TRBV14 TRBD1 - CASSQGPDRVLREQFF TGTGCCAGCAGCCAGGGTCCGGACAGGGTCCTAAGGGAGCAGTTCTTC
TRBJ1-4 TRBV19 - - CASSILQGSGEKLFF TGTGCCAGTAGTATTCTACAGGGTTCGGGTGAAAAACTGTTTTTT
TRBJ1-1 TRBV6-5 - - CASSYERGRQAFF TGTGCCAGCAGTTACGAAAGGGGTCGGCAAGCTTTCTTT
TRBJ1-2 TRBV7-8 TRBD1 - CASSPTGANYGYTF TGTGCCAGCAGCCCGACAGGGGCAAACTATGGCTACACCTTC
TRBJ1-5 TRBV28 TRBD1 - CASSVSGQGGNQPQHF TGTGCCAGCAGTGTATCGGGACAGGGAGGCAATCAGCCCCAGCATTTT
TRBJ1-2 TRBV6-6 - - CASSYSTVANYGYTF TGTGCCAGCAGCTACTCGACAGTCGCTAACTATGGCTACACCTTC
TRBJ2-4 TRBV5-4 - once CASRDSLAKNIQYF TGTGCCAGCAGGGACAGTTTAGCCAAAAACATTCAGTACTTC
TRBJ1-3 TRBV6-1 - - CASSEAGGNTIYF TGTGCCAGCAGTGAGGCAGGTGGAAACACCATATATTTT
TRBJ1-2 TRBV19 - few CASSPSGTLNYGYTF TGTGCCAGTAGTCCCTCCGGGACCCTGAACTATGGCTACACCTTC
TRBJ1-4 TRBV18 - - CASSPSLDRNEKLFF TGTGCCAGCTCACCCTCGCTCGATCGTAATGAAAAACTGTTTTTT
TRBJ2-7 TRBV4-1 - - CASSLSNGMSGSHEQYF TGCGCCAGCAGCCTCTCAAACGGGATGTCAGGGAGCCACGAGCAGTACTTC